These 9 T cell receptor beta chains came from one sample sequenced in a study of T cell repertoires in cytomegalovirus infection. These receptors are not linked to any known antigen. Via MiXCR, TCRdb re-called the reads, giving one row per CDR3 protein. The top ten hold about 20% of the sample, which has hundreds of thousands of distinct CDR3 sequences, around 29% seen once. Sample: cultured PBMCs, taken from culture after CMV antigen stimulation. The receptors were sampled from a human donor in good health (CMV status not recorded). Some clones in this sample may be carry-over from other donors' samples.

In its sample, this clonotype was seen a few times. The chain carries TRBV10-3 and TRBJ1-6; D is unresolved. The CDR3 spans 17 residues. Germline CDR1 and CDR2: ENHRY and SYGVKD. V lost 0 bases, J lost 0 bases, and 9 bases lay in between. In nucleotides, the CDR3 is TGTGCCATCAGTGAGTCTCCGGAGAGCTCCTATAATTCACCCCTCCACTTT. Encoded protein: CAISESPESSYNSPLHF.

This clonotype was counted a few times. Written as DNA, the CDR3 is TGTGCCAGCAGCCAAGAGCTGAGGACCTATGGCTACACCTTC. This codes for CASSQELRTYGYTF. The chain joins TRBV4-2 to TRBJ1-2; no reliable D call. CDR3 size: 14 residues. Per germline, CDR1 LGHNA and CDR2 YNFKEQ. V was shortened by 0 bases and J by 4 bases, with 9 bases between the two germline ends.

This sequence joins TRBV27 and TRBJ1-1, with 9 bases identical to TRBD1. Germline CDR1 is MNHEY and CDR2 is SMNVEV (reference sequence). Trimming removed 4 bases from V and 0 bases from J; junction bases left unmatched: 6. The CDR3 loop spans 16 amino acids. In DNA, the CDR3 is TGTGCCAGCAGTTCTTCCGGGACAGGGTTGAACACTGAAGCTTTCTTT. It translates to CASSSSGTGLNTEAFF.

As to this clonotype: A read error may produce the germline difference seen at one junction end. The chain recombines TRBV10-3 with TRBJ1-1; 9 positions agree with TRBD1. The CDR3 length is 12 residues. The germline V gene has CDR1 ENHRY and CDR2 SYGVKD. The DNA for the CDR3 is TGTGTCATCACTTCGGGACAGGGTGAAGCTTTCTTT. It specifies CVITSGQGEAFF.

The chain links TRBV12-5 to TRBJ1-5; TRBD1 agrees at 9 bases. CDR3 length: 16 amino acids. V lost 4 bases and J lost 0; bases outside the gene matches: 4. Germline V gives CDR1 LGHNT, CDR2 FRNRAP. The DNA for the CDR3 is TGTGCTAGTGGTTCCTTGACAGGGGGTAGCAATCAGCCCCAGCATTTT. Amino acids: CASGSLTGGSNQPQHF.

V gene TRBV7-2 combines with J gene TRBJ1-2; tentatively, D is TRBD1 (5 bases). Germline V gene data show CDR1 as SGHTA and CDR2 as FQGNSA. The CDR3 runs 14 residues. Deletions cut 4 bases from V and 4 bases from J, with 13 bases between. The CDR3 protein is CASSWSRDGYGYTF. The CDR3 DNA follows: TGTGCCAGCAGCTGGAGCCGGGACGGCTATGGCTACACCTTC.

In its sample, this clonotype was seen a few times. CDR3 in DNA: TGTGCCAGCAGGACAGGGATTTTTGGGGACCAGTACTTC. It codes for CASRTGIFGDQYF. The V call is TRBV7-6, the J call TRBJ2-5; 7 bases align to TRBD1. CDR1 SGHVS and CDR2 FNYEAQ come from the germline V gene. This CDR3 is 13 amino acids long. V was pared by 6 bases and J by 10 bases, with 11 bases of the junction left unmatched.

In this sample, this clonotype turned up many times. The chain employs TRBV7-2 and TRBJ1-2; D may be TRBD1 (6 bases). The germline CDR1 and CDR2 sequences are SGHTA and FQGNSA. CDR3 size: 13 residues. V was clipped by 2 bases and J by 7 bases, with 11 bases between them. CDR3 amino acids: CASSLTGTRGYTF. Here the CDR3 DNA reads TGTGCCAGCAGCTTAACAGGGACTCGTGGCTACACCTTC.

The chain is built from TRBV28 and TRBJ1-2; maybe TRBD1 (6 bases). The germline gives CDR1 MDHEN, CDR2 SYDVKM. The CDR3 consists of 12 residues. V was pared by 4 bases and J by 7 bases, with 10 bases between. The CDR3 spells CASSSGDSGYTF. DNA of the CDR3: TGTGCCAGCAGTTCAGGGGATAGTGGCTACACCTTC.